This T cell receptor (beta chain) appears in the sequencing data of a study of T cell changes during pregnancy in multiple sclerosis (dated by TCRdb to the late 2010s). Background on the whole study: The study examined how the T cell repertoire changed over the course of pregnancy in women with multiple sclerosis.

Library construction relied on the immunoSEQ multiplex PCR assay. TCRdb re-hosts the immuneACCESS table, in-frame sequences only. Its copies lack some clones; in the studies checked, an unresolved V gene accounts for under half of them, and the cause for the rest is not known. For this sample there are 60,000 to 70,000 clones; 90% to 95% appear just once. The ten largest clones represent 1% to 1.5% of the sample. Note on this clone: Its binding antigen is unknown. No base quality information exists; no much larger clone differs at one position.

Trimming removed 3 bases from V and 8 bases from J, leaving 22 bases between the germline ends. Including the terminal cysteine and phenylalanine, the CDR3 comprises 16 residues. This entry keeps only the CDR3 DNA: 48 bases, framed from base 1. CDR1 and CDR2 (KGHSH, LQKENI) derive from the germline V gene. This specimen was peripheral blood, taken after pregnancy. The rearrangement joined TRBV18 to TRBJ1-2; no D gene can be assigned with confidence. The clonotype originates from a female donor in good health, enrolled as a control in a pregnancy study. The encoded CDR3 is CASSPIDGRGSQGYTF. The DNA sequence is given as TGTGCCAGCTCACCTATAGACGGGAGAGGGTCTCAGGGCTACACCTTC.